This T cell receptor beta chain originates from a study of beta chain features in type 1 diabetes. All of the isolated RNA was reverse transcribed, so expressed TCRB transcripts were sequenced. Samples of naive, central memory and regulatory T cells yielded a mean of about 3.5 million reads. Only in-frame clones appear in the TCRdb table, and some are missing; sequencing was by immunoSEQ multiplex PCR. The table shows almost 350,000 clones, with under 8.5% occurring only once. The germline CDR1 and CDR2 sequences are SGHTA and FQGNSA. This CDR3 spans 11 amino acids. Deletions cut 2 bases from V and 7 bases from J, with 6 bases between. This clone was detected a few times.

The clonotype originates from a young woman in good health. Input material: central memory CD4+ T cells from blood. The chain recombines TRBV7-2 with TRBJ2-7; D is unresolved. Written as DNA, the CDR3 is TGTGCCAGCAGCTTACAGGTGGAGCAGTACTTC. Translation: CASSLQVEQYF.